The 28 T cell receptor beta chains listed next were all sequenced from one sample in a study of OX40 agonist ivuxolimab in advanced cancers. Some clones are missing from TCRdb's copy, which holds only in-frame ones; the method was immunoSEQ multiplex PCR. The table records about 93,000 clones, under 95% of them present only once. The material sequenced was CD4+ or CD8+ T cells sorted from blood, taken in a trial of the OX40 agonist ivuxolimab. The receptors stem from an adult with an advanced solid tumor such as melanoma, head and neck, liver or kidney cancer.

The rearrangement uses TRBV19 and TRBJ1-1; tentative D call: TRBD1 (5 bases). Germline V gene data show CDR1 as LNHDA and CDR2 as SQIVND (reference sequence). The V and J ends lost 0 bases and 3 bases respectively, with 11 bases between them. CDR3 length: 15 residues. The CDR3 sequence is CASSIDGGRYTEAFF. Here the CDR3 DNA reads TGTGCCAGTAGTATAGACGGGGGGAGGTACACTGAAGCTTTCTTT. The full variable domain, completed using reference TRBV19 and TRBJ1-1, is DGGITQSPKYLFRKEGQNVTLSCEQNLNHDAMYWYRQDPGQGLRLIYYSQIVNDFQKGDIAEGYSVSREKKESFPLTVTSAQKNPTAFYLCASSIDGGRYTEAFFGQGTRLTVV.

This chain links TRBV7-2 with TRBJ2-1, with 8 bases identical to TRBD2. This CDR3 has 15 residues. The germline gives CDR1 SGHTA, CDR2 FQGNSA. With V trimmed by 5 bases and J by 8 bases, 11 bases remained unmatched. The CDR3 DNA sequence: TGTGCCAGCAGCATCGGGGGGGCAATTTGGGATGAGCAGTTCTTC. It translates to CASSIGGAIWDEQFF.

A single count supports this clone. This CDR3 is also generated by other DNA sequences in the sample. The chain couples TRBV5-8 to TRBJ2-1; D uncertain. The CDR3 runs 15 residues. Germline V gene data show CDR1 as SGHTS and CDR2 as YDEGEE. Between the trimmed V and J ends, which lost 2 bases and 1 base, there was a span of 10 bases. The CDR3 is CASSLGQSSYNEQFF. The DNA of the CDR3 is TGTGCCAGCAGCTTAGGGCAGAGTTCCTACAATGAGCAGTTCTTC.

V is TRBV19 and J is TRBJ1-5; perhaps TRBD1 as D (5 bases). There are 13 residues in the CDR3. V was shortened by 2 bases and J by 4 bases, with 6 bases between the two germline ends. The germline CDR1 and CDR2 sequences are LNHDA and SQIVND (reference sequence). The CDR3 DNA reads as TGTGCCAGTAGTATAAGGGGTAATCAGCCCCAGCATTTT. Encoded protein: CASSIRGNQPQHF.

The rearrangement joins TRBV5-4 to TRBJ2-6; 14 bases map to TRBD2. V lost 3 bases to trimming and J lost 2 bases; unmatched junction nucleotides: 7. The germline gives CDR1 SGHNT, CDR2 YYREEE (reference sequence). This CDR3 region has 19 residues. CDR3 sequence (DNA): TGTGCCAGCAGCTCACGGGGACTAGCGGGAGTCACTGGGGCCAACGTCCTGACTTTC. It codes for CASSSRGLAGVTGANVLTF.

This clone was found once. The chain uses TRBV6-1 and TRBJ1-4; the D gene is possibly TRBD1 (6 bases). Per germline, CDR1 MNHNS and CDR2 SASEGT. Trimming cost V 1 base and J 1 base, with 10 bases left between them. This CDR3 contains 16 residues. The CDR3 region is CASSEGGGGTNEKLFF. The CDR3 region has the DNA TGTGCCAGCAGTGAAGGGGGGGGCGGAACTAATGAAAAACTGTTTTTT.

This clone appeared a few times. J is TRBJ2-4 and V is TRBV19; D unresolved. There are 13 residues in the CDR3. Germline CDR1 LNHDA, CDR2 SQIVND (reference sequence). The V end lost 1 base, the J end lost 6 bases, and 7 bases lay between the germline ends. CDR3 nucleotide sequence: TGTGCCAGTAGTATAGCCGGCGGAAACATTCAGTACTTC. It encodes CASSIAGGNIQYF.

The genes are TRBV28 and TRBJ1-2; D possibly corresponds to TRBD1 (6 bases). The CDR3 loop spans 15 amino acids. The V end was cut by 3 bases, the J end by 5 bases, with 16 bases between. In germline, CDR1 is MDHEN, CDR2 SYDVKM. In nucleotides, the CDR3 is TGTGCCAGCAGTTTTGTGCCAGGGGAAGAATATGGCTACACCTTC. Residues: CASSFVPGEEYGYTF.

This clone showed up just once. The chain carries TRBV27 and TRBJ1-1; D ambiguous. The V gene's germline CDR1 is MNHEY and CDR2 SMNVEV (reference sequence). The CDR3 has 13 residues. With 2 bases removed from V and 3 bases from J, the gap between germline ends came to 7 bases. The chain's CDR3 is CASSLAIHTEAFF. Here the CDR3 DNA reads TGTGCCAGCAGTTTAGCGATACACACTGAAGCTTTCTTT.

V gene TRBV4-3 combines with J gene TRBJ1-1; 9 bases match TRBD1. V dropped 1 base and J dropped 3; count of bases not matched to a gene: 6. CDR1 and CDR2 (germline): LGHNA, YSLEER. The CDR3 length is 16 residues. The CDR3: CASSQVQGAGYTEAFF. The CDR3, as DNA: TGCGCCAGCAGCCAAGTACAGGGGGCAGGGTACACTGAAGCTTTCTTT.

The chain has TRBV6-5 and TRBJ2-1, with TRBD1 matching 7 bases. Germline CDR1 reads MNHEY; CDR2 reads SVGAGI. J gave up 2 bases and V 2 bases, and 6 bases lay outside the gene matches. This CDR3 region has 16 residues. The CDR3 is CASSYGVGTAYNEQFF. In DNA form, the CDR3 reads TGTGCCAGCAGTTACGGCGTTGGGACAGCCTACAATGAGCAGTTCTTC.

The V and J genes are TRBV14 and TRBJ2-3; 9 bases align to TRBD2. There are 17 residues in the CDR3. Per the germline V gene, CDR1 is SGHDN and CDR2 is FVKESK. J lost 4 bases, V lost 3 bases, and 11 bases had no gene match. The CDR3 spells CASSHRTSGGGADTQYF. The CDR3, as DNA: TGTGCCAGCAGCCATCGAACTAGCGGCGGGGGGGCAGATACGCAGTATTTT.

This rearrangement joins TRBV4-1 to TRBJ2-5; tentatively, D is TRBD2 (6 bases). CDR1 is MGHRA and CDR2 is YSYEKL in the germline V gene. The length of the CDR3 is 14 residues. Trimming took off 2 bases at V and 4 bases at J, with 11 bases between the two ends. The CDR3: CASSQSVGRETQYF. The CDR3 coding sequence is TGCGCCAGCAGCCAATCGGTCGGGAGAGAGACCCAGTACTTC.

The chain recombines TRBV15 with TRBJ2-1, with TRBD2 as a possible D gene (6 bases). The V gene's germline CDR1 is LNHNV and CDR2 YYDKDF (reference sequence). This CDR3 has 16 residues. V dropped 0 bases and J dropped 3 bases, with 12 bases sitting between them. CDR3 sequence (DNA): TGTGCCACCAGCAGAGATGGAGGGTATAACTACAATGAGCAGTTCTTC. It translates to CATSRDGGYNYNEQFF.

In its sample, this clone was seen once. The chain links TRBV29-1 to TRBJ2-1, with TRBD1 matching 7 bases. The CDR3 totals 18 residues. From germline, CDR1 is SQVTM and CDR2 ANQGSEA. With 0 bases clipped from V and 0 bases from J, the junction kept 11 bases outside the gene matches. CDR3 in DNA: TGCAGCGTTGAAGATAGGGGGCGTTCTAAGAGCTCCTACAATGAGCAGTTCTTC. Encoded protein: CSVEDRGRSKSSYNEQFF.

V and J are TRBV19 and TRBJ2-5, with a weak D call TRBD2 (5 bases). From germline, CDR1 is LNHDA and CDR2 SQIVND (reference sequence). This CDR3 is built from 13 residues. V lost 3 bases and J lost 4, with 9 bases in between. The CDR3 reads CASSMYSGETQYF. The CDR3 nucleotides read TGTGCCAGTAGTATGTACAGCGGAGAGACCCAGTACTTC. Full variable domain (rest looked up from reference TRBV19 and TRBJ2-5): DGGITQSPKYLFRKEGQNVTLSCEQNLNHDAMYWYRQDPGQGLRLIYYSQIVNDFQKGDIAEGYSVSREKKESFPLTVTSAQKNPTAFYLCASSMYSGETQYFGPGTRLLVL.

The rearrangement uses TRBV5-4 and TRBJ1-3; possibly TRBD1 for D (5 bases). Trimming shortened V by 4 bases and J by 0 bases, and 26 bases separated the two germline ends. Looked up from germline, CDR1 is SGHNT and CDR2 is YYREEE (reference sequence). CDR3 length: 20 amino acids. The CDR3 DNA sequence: TGTGCCAGCAGCGCCTGGGGGTTGGCAGGTCCCTCTTTCTCTGGAAACACCATATATTTT. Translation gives CASSAWGLAGPSFSGNTIYF.

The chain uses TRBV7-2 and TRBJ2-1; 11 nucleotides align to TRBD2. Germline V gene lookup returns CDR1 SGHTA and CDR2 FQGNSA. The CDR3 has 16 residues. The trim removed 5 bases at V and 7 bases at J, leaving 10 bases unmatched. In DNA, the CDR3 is TGTGCCAGCAGCGAAGTCCCTAGCGGGGGGCGGAATGAGCAGTTCTTC. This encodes CASSEVPSGGRNEQFF. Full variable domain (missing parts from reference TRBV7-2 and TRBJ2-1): GAGVSQSPSNKVTEKGKDVELRCDPISGHTALYWYRQSLGQGLEFLIYFQGNSAPDKSGLPSDRFSAERTGGSVSTLTIQRTQQEDSAVYLCASSEVPSGGRNEQFFGPGTRLTVL.

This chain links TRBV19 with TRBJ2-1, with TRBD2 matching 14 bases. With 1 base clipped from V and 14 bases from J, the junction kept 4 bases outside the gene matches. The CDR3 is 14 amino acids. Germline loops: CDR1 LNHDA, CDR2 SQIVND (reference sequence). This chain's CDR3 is CASSIGLAGGKEFF. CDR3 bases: TGTGCCAGTAGTATAGGACTAGCGGGGGGGAAAGAGTTCTTC.

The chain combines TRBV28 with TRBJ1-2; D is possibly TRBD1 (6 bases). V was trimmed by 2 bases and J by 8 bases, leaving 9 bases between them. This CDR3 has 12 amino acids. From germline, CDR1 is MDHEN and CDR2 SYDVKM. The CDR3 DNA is TGTGCCAGCAGTTTAGGGGGGCGCGGCTACACCTTC. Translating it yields CASSLGGRGYTF.

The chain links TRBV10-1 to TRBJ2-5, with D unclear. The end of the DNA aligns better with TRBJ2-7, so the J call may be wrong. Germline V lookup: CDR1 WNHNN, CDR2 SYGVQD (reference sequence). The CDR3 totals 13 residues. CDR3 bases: TGCGCCAGCAGTGAGGAACGCTCTTACGAGCAGTACTTC. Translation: CASSEERSYEQYF.

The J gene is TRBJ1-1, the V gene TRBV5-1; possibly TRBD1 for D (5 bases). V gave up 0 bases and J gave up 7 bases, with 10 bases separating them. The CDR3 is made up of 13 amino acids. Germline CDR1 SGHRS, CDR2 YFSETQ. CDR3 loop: CASSLGWGNEAFF. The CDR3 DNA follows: TGCGCCAGCAGCTTGGGTTGGGGGAATGAAGCTTTCTTT.

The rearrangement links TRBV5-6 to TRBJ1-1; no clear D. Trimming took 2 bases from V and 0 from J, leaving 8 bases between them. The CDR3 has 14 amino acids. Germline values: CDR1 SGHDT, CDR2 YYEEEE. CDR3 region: CASSLTGVNTEAFF. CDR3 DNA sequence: TGTGCCAGCAGCTTAACGGGCGTGAACACTGAAGCTTTCTTT.

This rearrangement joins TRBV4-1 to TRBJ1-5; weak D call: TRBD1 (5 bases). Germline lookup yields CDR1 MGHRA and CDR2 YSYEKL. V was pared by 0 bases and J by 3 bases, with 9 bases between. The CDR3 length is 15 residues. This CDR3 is CASSQDRGINQPQHF. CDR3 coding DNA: TGCGCCAGCAGCCAAGATCGGGGGATCAATCAGCCCCAGCATTTT.

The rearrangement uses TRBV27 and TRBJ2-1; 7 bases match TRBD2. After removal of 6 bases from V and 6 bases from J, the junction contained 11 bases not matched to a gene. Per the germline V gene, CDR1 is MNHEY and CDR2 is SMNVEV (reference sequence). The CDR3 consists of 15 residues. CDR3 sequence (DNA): TGTGCCAGCAGGCTAGAAAGCGGGAATTTCAATGAGCAGTTCTTC. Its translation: CASRLESGNFNEQFF.

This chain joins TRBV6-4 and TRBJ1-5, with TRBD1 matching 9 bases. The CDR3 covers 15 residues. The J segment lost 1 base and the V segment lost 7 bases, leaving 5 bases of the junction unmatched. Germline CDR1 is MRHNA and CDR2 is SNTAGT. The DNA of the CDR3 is TGTGCCAGCACTGAAGGACAGGGGAGCAATCAGCCCCAGCATTTT. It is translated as CASTEGQGSNQPQHF.

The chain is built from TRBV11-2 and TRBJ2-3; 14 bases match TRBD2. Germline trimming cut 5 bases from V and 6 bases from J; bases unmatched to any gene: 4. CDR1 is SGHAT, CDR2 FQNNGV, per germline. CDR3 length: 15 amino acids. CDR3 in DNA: TGTGCCAGCAGCGGGACTAGCGGGAGTGGGGATACGCAGTATTTT. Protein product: CASSGTSGSGDTQYF.

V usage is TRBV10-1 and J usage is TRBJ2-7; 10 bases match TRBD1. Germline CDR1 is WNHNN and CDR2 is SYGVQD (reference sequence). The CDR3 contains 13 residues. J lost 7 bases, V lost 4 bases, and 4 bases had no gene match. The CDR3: CASSGQGAGEQYF. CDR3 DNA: TGCGCCAGCAGTGGACAGGGGGCCGGGGAGCAGTACTTC.